A single TCR beta chain is shown here with its context. Per the study methods: Amplifying reference gene primers gave estimates of nucleated cell counts. Assay: immunoSEQ multiplex PCR; the TCRdb copy retains only in-frame clones and omits some. The DNA was the basis for D and trimming; V, J and clone size are from that table. The sample records some 190,000 clones, around nine tenths being singletons. V lost 3 bases to trimming and J lost 4 bases; unmatched junction nucleotides: 8. Germline V gives CDR1 KGHDR, CDR2 SFDVKD. The CDR3 covers 16 residues. This sample is part of a study of blood T cell repertoires in COVID-19. Background on the study: The study drew acute and convalescent COVID-19 samples from the United States, Italy and Spain. Sample material is recorded as cDNA or gDNA derived from T cells, B-cell-depleted T cells, or PBMCs.

The TCR was taken from a woman between 40 and 55 years old who had recovered from COVID-19. Sequenced material: peripheral blood. V is TRBV24-1 and J is TRBJ2-1, with TRBD1 matching 7 bases. The CDR3 nucleotides read TGTGCCACCAGTGATCCACCCGGGACAGCTTACAATGAGCAGTTCTTC. Amino acid sequence: CATSDPPGTAYNEQFF.